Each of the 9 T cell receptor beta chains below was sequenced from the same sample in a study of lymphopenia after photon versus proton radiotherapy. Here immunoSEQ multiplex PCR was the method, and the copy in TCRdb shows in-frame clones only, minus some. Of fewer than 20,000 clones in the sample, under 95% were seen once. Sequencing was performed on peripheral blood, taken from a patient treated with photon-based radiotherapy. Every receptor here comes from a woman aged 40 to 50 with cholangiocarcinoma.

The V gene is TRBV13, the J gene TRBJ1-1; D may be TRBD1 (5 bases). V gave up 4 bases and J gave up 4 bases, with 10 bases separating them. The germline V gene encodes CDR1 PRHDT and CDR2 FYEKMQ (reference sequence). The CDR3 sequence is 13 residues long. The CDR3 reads CASSSVGGTEAFF. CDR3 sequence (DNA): TGTGCCAGCAGCTCCGTTGGGGGCACTGAAGCTTTCTTT.

CDR3 DNA sequence: TGTGCCTGGAAGGGTCGCAATAATTCACCCCTCCACTTT. Its translation is CAWKGRNNSPLHF. The rearrangement links TRBV30 to TRBJ1-6; unclear D gene. The V end lost 4 bases, the J end lost 5 bases, and 9 bases lay between the germline ends. The CDR3 spans 13 residues. CDR1 and CDR2 from the germline V gene are GTSNPN and SVGIG (reference sequence).

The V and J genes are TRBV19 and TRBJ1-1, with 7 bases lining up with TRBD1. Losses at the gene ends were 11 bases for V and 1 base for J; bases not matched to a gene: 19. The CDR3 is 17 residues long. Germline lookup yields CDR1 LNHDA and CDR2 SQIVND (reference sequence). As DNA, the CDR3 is TGTGCCTCAAGCCCCGGGCCAGGGGGGGGATCGAACACTGAAGCTTTCTTT. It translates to CASSPGPGGGSNTEAFF.

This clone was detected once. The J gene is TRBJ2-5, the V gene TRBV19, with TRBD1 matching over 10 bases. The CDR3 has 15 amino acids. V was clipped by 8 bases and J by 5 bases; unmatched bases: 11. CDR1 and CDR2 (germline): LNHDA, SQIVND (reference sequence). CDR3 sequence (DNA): TGTGCCAGTGCAAGACAGGGGGCCCGTGGGGAGACCCAGTACTTC. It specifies CASARQGARGETQYF.

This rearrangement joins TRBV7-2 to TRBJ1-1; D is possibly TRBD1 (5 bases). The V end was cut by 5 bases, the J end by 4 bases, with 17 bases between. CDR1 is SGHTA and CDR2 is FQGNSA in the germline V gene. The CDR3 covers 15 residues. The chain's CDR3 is CASSKATGESTEAFF. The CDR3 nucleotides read TGTGCCAGCAGCAAGGCAACGGGGGAGAGCACTGAAGCTTTCTTT.

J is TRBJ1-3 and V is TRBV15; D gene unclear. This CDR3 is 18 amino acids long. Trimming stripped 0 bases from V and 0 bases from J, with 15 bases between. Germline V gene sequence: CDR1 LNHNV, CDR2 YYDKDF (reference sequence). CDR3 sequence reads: CATSRERERTHSGNTIYF. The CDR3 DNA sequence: TGTGCCACCAGCAGAGAAAGAGAACGCACCCACTCTGGAAACACCATATATTTT.

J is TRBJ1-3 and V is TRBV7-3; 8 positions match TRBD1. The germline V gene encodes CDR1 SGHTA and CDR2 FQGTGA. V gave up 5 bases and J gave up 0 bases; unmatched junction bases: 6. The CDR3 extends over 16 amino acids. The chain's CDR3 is CASSEQGAPSGNTIYF. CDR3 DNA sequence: TGTGCCAGCAGCGAGCAGGGGGCTCCCTCTGGAAACACCATATATTTT.

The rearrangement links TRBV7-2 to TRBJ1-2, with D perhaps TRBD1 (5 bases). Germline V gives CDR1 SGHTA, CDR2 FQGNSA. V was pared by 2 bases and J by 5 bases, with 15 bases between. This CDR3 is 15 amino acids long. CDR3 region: CASSLYRQQSYGYTF. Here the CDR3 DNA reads TGTGCCAGCAGCTTATATCGACAGCAATCGTATGGCTACACCTTC.

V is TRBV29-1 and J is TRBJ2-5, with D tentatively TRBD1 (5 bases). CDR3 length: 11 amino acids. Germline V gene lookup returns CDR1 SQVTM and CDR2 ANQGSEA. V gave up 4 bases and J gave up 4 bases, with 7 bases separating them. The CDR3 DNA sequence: TGCAGCGTTGTAAGGGGAGAGACCCAGTACTTC. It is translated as CSVVRGETQYF.